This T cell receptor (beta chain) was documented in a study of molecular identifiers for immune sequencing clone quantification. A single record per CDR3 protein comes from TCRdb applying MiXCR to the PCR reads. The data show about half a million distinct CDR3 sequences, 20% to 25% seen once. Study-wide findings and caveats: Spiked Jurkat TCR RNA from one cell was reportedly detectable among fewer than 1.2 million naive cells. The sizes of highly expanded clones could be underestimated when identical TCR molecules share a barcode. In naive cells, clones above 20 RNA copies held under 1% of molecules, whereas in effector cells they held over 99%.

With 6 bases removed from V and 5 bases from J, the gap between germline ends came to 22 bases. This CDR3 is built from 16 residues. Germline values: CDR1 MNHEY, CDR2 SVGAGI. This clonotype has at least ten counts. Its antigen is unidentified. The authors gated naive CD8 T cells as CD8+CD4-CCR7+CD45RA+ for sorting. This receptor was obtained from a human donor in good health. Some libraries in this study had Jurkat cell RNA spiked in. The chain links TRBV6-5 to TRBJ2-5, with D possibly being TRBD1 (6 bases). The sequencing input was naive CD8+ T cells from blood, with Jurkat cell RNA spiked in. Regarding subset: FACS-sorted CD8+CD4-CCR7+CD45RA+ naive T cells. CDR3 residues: CASRTRTGSPSETQYF. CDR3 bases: TGTGCCAGCAGAACTCGAACAGGGTCCCCCTCCGAGACCCAGTACTTC.